These 13 T cell receptor beta chains were all obtained from the same sample, sequenced in a study of cytomegalovirus exposure and HLA in healthy donors. Primers included in the PCR were 60 Vbeta and 13 Jbeta primers. Assay: immunoSEQ multiplex PCR; the TCRdb copy retains only in-frame clones and omits some. The sample has 65,000 to 90,000 clones; approximately 80% are singletons. The sample taken for sequencing was PBMCs. The receptors originated from a woman aged 40 to 55 in good health and CMV-seropositive.

The CDR3 coding sequence is TGTGCCAGCAGAACAGGGGGTAGCAATCAGCCCCAGCATTTT. Translating gives CASRTGGSNQPQHF. The chain is built from TRBV6-1 and TRBJ1-5; 8 bases align to TRBD1. CDR3 length: 14 residues. Germline V CDR1 and CDR2: MNHNS, SASEGT. V was pared by 6 bases and J by 0 bases, with 1 base of the junction left unmatched.

The rearrangement links TRBV30 to TRBJ2-5; tentative D call: TRBD2 (6 bases). The DNA end lines up better with TRBJ2-7; the J call may be wrong. Looked up from germline, CDR1 is GTSNPN and CDR2 is SVGIG (reference sequence). The CDR3 totals 13 residues. The CDR3: CAWSGDSSYEQYF. CDR3 in DNA: TGTGCCTGGAGTGGGGACTCTTCCTACGAGCAGTACTTC.

The chain has TRBV28 and TRBJ1-5; the D gene is possibly TRBD1 (5 bases). Trimming pared 7 bases from V and 6 bases from J, leaving 16 bases between. Germline V gene sequence: CDR1 MDHEN, CDR2 SYDVKM. The CDR3 has 14 amino acids. CDR3 DNA: TGTGCCAGCACCCGTCAGTGGGGGGGTCAGCCCCAGCATTTT. Protein sequence: CASTRQWGGQPQHF.

This clone has a handful of counts. The rearrangement joins TRBV7-7 to TRBJ1-6, with 7 bases matching TRBD1. The CDR3 length is 13 residues. Germline CDR1 SSHAT, CDR2 FNYEAQ (reference sequence). J lost 8 bases, V lost 6 bases, and 4 bases had no gene match. CDR3: CASSSTGDSPLHF. The CDR3, as DNA: TGTGCCAGCAGTTCCACAGGGGATTCACCCCTCCACTTT. The whole variable domain, filled in from reference TRBV7-7 and TRBJ1-6, reads GAGVSQSPRYKVTKRGQDVTLRCDPISSHATLYWYQQALGQGPEFLTYFNYEAQPDKSGLPSDRFSAERPEGSISTLTIQRTEQRDSAMYRCASSSTGDSPLHFGNGTRLTVT.

V gene TRBV19 combines with J gene TRBJ2-2, with 7 nucleotides matching TRBD1. The CDR3 consists of 15 residues. Germline V CDR1 and CDR2: LNHDA, SQIVND (reference sequence). The V and J ends lost 0 bases and 5 bases, in that order; junction bases with no gene match: 3. This CDR3 is CASSIEEGATGELFF. Here the CDR3 DNA reads TGTGCCAGTAGTATAGAAGAGGGGGCTACCGGGGAGCTGTTTTTT.

The chain employs TRBV30 and TRBJ2-3; 7 bases map to TRBD1. The CDR3 totals 14 residues. The J segment lost 2 bases and the V segment lost 0 bases, leaving 2 bases of the junction unmatched. Germline assignment: CDR1 GTSNPN and CDR2 SVGIG (reference sequence). CDR3 in DNA: TGTGCCTGGAGTGTTAGGGGGCTCACAGATACGCAGTATTTT. This translates into CAWSVRGLTDTQYF.

The V and J genes are TRBV5-6 and TRBJ1-5; TRBD1 aligns across 7 bases. The CDR3 is made up of 14 amino acids. The trim removed 1 base at V and 3 bases at J, leaving 1 base unmatched. Per the germline V gene, CDR1 is SGHDT and CDR2 is YYEEEE. The CDR3 nucleotides read TGTGCCAGCAGCTTGACAGGGGACAATCAGCCCCAGCATTTT. As protein: CASSLTGDNQPQHF.

This sequence joins TRBV9 and TRBJ1-2, with 7 nucleotides matching TRBD1. J gave up 7 bases and V 3 bases, and 9 bases lay outside the gene matches. The germline gives CDR1 SGDLS, CDR2 YYNGEE. The CDR3 runs to 14 residues. The CDR3 region is CASSGDRGRGGYTF. The CDR3 nucleotides read TGTGCCAGCAGCGGGGACAGAGGACGGGGTGGCTACACCTTC.

The J gene is TRBJ2-1, the V gene TRBV7-9; the match to TRBD1 covers 8 bases. After removal of 5 bases from V and 6 bases from J, the junction contained 9 bases not matched to a gene. The CDR3 is 15 amino acids. The germline gives CDR1 SEHNR, CDR2 FQNEAQ (reference sequence). The DNA for the CDR3 is TGTGCCAGCAGCCCAGGACAGGGTCAGTCCAATGAGCAGTTCTTC. It codes for CASSPGQGQSNEQFF.

The rearrangement joins TRBV6-6 to TRBJ1-5, with D possibly matching TRBD1 (6 bases). The CDR3 runs to 13 residues. Germline assignment: CDR1 MNHNY and CDR2 SVGAGI (reference sequence). V lost 5 bases and J 5 bases, leaving 10 bases between the germline ends. The CDR3 nucleotides read TGTGCCAGCAGTCTAAAGGGGGATCAGCCCCAGCATTTT. Residues: CASSLKGDQPQHF.

The chain couples TRBV5-1 to TRBJ2-1, with 11 bases identical to TRBD2. After removal of 5 bases from V and 9 bases from J, the junction contained 7 bases not matched to a gene. The V gene's germline CDR1 is SGHRS and CDR2 YFSETQ. This CDR3 contains 14 residues. As DNA, the CDR3 is TGCGCCAGCAGGTTTAGCGGGGGGGCACGTGAGCAGTTCTTC. Residues: CASRFSGGAREQFF.

This chain uses TRBV6-5 with TRBJ2-7, with 7 bases lining up with TRBD2. Trimming removed 5 bases from V and 4 bases from J; junction bases left unmatched: 11. This CDR3 is 15 amino acids long. Germline-derived CDR1 and CDR2 are MNHEY and SVGAGI. CDR3 protein: CASSTWGGLTYEQYF. The CDR3 nucleotides are TGTGCCAGCAGTACCTGGGGAGGGCTTACTTACGAGCAGTACTTC.

This clone was seen a handful of times. The rearrangement uses TRBV5-1 and TRBJ1-2; no firm D call. From germline, CDR1 is SGHRS and CDR2 YFSETQ. Trimming pared 0 bases from V and 8 bases from J, leaving 8 bases between. The CDR3 runs 12 residues. The CDR3 DNA reads TGCGCCAGCAGCTTGGACGGGAAAGGCTACACCTTC. It encodes CASSLDGKGYTF.